These 4 T cell receptor beta chains were sequenced from one sample in a study of regulatory T cells in long-lasting Graves disease (dated by TCRdb to the early 2020s). Library generation was performed with multiplex PCR. Sequencing was carried out with an Illumina HiSeq 4000. iRepertoire HTBI primers and Arm-PCR amplification of CDR3 regions were used to construct TCR beta libraries. TCRdb itself trimmed the public reads at Q25 with fastp, ran MiXCR and retained productive beta chains. Every entry covers one CDR3 protein and lists the most common genes and DNA from its rows. The sample table contains about 340,000 distinct CDR3 sequences; only one count was recorded for around a fifth of them. Clones ranked in the top ten supply around 30% of the sample. This sample's time point label indicates: persistent/refractory GD, antithyroid drugs over 5 years with positive TRAb. RNA was extracted from PBMCs in TRIzol for both TCR sequencing and RNA sequencing.

The specimen comprised peripheral blood mononuclear cells (PBMCs), sampled when the disease was refractory, from a patient treated with antithyroid drugs. The receptors were gathered from a female donor with Graves disease.

The genes are TRBV28 and TRBJ1-1, with D unclear. Trimming removed 6 bases from V and 9 bases from J, with 14 bases in between. The CDR3 consists of 12 residues. Germline V lookup: CDR1 MDHEN, CDR2 SYDVKM. The CDR3 here is CASRVGGNQAFF. CDR3 sequence (DNA): TGTGCCAGCAGGGTCGGAGGGAACCAAGCTTTCTTT.

At least ten counts were recorded for this clonotype. The chain carries TRBV3-1 and TRBJ1-2; perhaps TRBD1 as D (6 bases). Germline-derived CDR1 and CDR2 are LGHDT and YNNKEL (reference sequence). The CDR3 loop spans 16 amino acids. V was clipped by 5 bases and J by 6 bases, with 22 bases between them. The chain's CDR3 is CASSSRDTRIPDGYTF. The CDR3 DNA reads TGTGCCAGCAGCTCCCGGGACACACGTATTCCCGATGGCTACACCTTC.

Details on this clonotype: It may be a read error: a sequence one base away is much more abundant. The rearrangement uses TRBV12-5 and TRBJ1-2; D is possibly TRBD1 (6 bases). The CDR3 is 13 amino acids. Trimming shortened V by 6 bases and J by 6 bases, and 14 bases separated the two germline ends. CDR1 LGHNT and CDR2 FRNRAP come from the germline V gene. The chain's CDR3 is CASGITGFNGYTF. The DNA of the CDR3 is TGTGCTAGTGGCATAACAGGGTTCAATGGCTACACCTTC.

Many counts were recorded for this clonotype. This chain connects TRBV20-1 to TRBJ2-5; maybe TRBD2 (6 bases). Trimming stripped 6 bases from V and 5 bases from J, with 19 bases between. Germline V gene sequence: CDR1 DFQATT, CDR2 SNEGSKA (reference sequence). The CDR3 is 14 residues long. The CDR3 coding sequence is TGCAGTGCCCCTGGGGGGTCAGCGGAGGAGACCCAGTACTTC. It translates to CSAPGGSAEETQYF.